What follows describes a single TCR beta chain. Its antigen is unknown. The treatment: roughly 19 received Ad26.COV2.S at low or high dose, single or two shots; roughly five received placebo; per-sample allocation not given. Repertoires come from day 63 after the first vaccine or placebo injection. The protocol was immunoSEQ multiplex PCR, while the TCRdb copy is restricted to in-frame clones and leaves out a portion. This sample carries around 400,000 clones, around nine tenths of them seen once, and the ten largest clones take about 2%. These data are taken from a study of Ad26.COV2.S vaccination and SARS-CoV-2 variants. General observations from the study: Greater spike-specific TCR breadth was seen in vaccine recipients than in placebo recipients. Those who received vaccine or placebo ended up with similar non-spike TCR breadth. Analyses of TCR breadth and depth may have underestimated total T cell responses.

CDR3 length: 16 residues. Germline V gene sequence: CDR1 MNHNS, CDR2 SASEGT. The V end lost 4 bases, the J end lost 2 bases, and 18 bases lay between the germline ends. V is TRBV6-1 and J is TRBJ2-7; possibly TRBD1 for D (7 bases). The receptor was derived from a person between 18 and 65 years old who received the Ad26.COV2.S COVID-19 vaccine or a placebo. Sequences were derived from peripheral blood, sampled in a trial of Ad26.COV2.S vaccine versus placebo. The CDR3 sequence: CASSVEGAGFPYEQYF. As DNA, the CDR3 is TGTGCCAGCAGTGTAGAGGGGGCGGGATTCCCCTACGAGCAGTACTTC.